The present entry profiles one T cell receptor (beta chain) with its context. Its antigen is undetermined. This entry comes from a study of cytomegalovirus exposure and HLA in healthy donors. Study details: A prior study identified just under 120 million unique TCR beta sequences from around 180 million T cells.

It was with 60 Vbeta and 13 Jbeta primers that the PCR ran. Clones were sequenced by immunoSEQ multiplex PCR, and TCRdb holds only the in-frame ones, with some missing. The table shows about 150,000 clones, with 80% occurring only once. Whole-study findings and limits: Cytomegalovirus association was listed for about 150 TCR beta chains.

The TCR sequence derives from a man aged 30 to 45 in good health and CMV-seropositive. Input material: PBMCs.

The CDR3 DNA is TGCGCCAGCAGCTCTACAGGGCTCCCCTACAATGAGCAGTTCTTC. It translates to CASSSTGLPYNEQFF. This chain joins TRBV5-1 and TRBJ2-1, with a weak D call TRBD1 (6 bases). The CDR3 contains 15 residues. V was cut by 3 bases and J by 2 bases, with 12 bases left in between. Germline lookup yields CDR1 SGHRS and CDR2 YFSETQ.